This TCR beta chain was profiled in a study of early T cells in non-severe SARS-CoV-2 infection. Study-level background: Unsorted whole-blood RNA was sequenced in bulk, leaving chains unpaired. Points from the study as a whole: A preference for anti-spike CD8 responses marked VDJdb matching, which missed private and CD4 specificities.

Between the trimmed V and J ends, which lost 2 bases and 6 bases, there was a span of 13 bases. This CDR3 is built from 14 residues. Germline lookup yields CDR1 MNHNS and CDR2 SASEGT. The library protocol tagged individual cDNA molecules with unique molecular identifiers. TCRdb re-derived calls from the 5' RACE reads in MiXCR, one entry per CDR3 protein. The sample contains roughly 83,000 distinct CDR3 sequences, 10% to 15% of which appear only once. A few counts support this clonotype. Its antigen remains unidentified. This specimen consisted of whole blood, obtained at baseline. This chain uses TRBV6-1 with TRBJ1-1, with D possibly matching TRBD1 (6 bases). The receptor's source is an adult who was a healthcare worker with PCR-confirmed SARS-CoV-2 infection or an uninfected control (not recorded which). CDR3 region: CASSERGGRSEAFF. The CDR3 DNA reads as TGTGCCAGCAGTGAACGGGGGGGCAGGTCTGAAGCTTTCTTT.